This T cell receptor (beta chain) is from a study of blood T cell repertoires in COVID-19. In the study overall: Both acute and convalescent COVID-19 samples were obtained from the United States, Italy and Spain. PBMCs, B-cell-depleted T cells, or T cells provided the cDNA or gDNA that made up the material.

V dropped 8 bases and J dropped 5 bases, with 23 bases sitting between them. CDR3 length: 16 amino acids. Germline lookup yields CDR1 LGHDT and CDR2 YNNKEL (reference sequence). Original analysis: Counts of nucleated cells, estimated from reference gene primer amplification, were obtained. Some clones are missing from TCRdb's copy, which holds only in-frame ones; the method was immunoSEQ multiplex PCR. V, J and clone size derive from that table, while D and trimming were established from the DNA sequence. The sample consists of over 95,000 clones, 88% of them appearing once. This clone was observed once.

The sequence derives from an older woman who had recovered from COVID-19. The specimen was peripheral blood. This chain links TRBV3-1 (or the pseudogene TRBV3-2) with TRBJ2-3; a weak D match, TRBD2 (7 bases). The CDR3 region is CASAARGAGFKDTQYF. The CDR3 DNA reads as TGTGCCAGCGCAGCCAGGGGAGCGGGGTTCAAAGATACGCAGTATTTT.